A single sample is the source of the 17 T cell receptor beta chains below, sequenced in a study of T cell clonality in common variable immunodeficiency. Assay: immunoSEQ multiplex PCR; the TCRdb copy retains only in-frame clones and omits some. Recorded here are some 38,000 clones, none singletons. The specimen was peripheral blood mononuclear cells. The receptors here all came from a person aged 18-70 years in good health.

This clone was recorded a few times. The CDR3 extends 3 residues past the end of the read, so its final part is completed from the germline J gene. V and J are TRBV10-2 and TRBJ2-7, with TRBD2 matching 13 bases. Trimming removed 7 bases from V and 6 bases from J; junction bases left unmatched: 3. CDR1 and CDR2 from the germline V gene are WSHSY and SAAADI. The CDR3 runs to 13 residues. CDR3 protein: CASIGLAGVEQYF. The part of the CDR3 DNA that was read is TGCGCCAGCATTGGACTAGCGGGAGTCGAG.

This clone was observed many times. Sequencing ends 3 residues short of the CDR3 end; the germline J gene provides the rest. This chain links TRBV20-1 with TRBJ2-5; perhaps TRBD1 as D (6 bases). The CDR3 spans 16 residues. V gave up 0 bases and J gave up 6 bases, with 20 bases separating them. CDR1 and CDR2 (germline): DFQATT, SNEGSKA (reference sequence). The DNA read from the CDR3 is TGCAGTGCTAGAGACCCCGGGCAGGGCCAGGGGAAGACC. Translating gives CSARDPGQGQGKT. The CDR3 in its entirety is CSARDPGQGQGKTQYF.

This clone has at least ten counts. The read falls 3 residues short of the CDR3 end, and the missing part is taken from the germline J gene. This sequence joins TRBV20-1 and TRBJ1-1; 8 nucleotides line up with TRBD1. J gave up 5 bases and V 4 bases, and 9 bases lay outside the gene matches. The CDR3 extends over 14 amino acids. CDR1 and CDR2 from the germline V gene are DFQATT and SNEGSKA (reference sequence). Incomplete CDR3 DNA: TGCAGTGCTAAATGGACAGGGAGCCTAACTGAA. Its protein product is CSAKWTGSLTE. The entire CDR3 protein is CSAKWTGSLTEAFF.

This clone was seen ten or more times. The read is 3 residues too short to cover the CDR3 end, so that end is filled in from the germline J gene. The chain is built from TRBV4-1 and TRBJ2-7; TRBD2 agrees at 9 bases. Germline V gene data show CDR1 as MGHRA and CDR2 as YSYEKL. The trim removed 0 bases at V and 3 bases at J, leaving 9 bases unmatched. This CDR3 has 17 amino acids. The part of the CDR3 DNA that was read is TGCGCCAGCAGCCAAGAACCCCCCAGCGGGAGGAACTACGAG. It translates to CASSQEPPSGRNYE. The whole CDR3 protein is CASSQEPPSGRNYEQYF.

Remarks on this clone: The sequence runs out 3 residues before the end of the CDR3; the remainder is reconstructed from the germline J gene. The chain couples TRBV5-8 to TRBJ2-5, with D possibly TRBD2 on 6 matching bases. Germline CDR1 SGHTS, CDR2 YDEGEE. The CDR3 runs to 13 residues. The V gene lost 8 bases and the J gene lost 2 bases, with 13 bases spanning the gap. The CDR3 region is CASGDWRQETQYF. The DNA read from the CDR3 is TGTGCCAGTGGGGACTGGAGACAAGAGACC.

The sample holds many counts of this clone. The CDR3 end is not reached by the read, which stops 3 residues before it; the germline J gene fills it in. V gene TRBV29-1 combines with J gene TRBJ1-1; 9 nucleotides line up with TRBD1. V dropped 3 bases and J dropped 6; count of bases not matched to a gene: 2. Germline CDR1 and CDR2: SQVTM and ANQGSEA. CDR3 length equals 12 residues. The part of the CDR3 DNA that was read is TGCAGCGTTGACACAGGGGGCCCTGAA. Translated: CSVDTGGPE. From start to end, the CDR3 is CSVDTGGPEAFF.

This clone was seen many times. Read data end 3 residues before the CDR3 end; the end is taken from the germline J gene. The chain has TRBV11-2 and TRBJ2-2; TRBD2 aligns across 8 bases. The CDR3 runs 15 residues. The V and J ends lost 10 bases and 3 bases, in that order; junction bases with no gene match: 10. Looked up from germline, CDR1 is SGHAT and CDR2 is FQNNGV. The CDR3 protein is CATKSGSRDTGELFF. The sequenced part of the CDR3 DNA is TGTGCCACCAAGAGCGGGAGCAGGGACACCGGGGAG.

This clone was detected a few times. Read data end 3 residues before the CDR3 end; the end is taken from the germline J gene. The V call is TRBV20-1, the J call TRBJ1-1; D might be TRBD1 (6 bases). This CDR3 has 12 amino acids. Germline V lookup: CDR1 DFQATT, CDR2 SNEGSKA (reference sequence). The V and J ends lost 6 bases and 4 bases respectively, with 12 bases between them. Incomplete CDR3 DNA: TGCAGTGCCCTTACAGGGAGCACTGAA. This gives the protein CSALTGSTE. The full CDR3 sequence reads CSALTGSTEAFF.

This clone was recorded many times. CDR3 sequence reads: CAWSTGTSHYNEQFF. The DNA read from the CDR3 is TGTGCCTGGTCCACCGGGACTAGCCACTACAATGAG. V is TRBV30 and J is TRBJ2-1; 9 nucleotides agree with TRBD2. The CDR3 end falls 3 residues outside the read, so it is completed with the germline J gene. Trimming at V came to 5 bases and at J to 3 bases, leaving 8 bases not matched to a gene. Germline CDR1 GTSNPN, CDR2 SVGIG (reference sequence). This CDR3 comprises 15 residues.

This clone was counted many times. The DNA ends 3 residues before the CDR3 does, and the rest of the CDR3 is filled in from the germline J gene. The chain is built from TRBV28 and TRBJ2-4; no firm D call. With 9 bases removed from V and 0 bases from J, the gap between germline ends came to 3 bases. The CDR3 totals 11 residues. CDR1 is MDHEN, CDR2 SYDVKM, per germline. The covered CDR3 bases are TGTGCCAGTCTAGCCAAAAACATT. Translated, it gives CASLAKNI. The whole CDR3 protein reads CASLAKNIQYF.

This clone was observed many times. The CDR3 goes on 3 residues after the read ends, and that part is filled in from the germline J gene. The chain carries TRBV30 and TRBJ1-2; D is undetermined. This CDR3 has 15 residues. V gave up 0 bases and J gave up 1 base, with 12 bases separating them. Germline CDR1 GTSNPN, CDR2 SVGIG (reference sequence). CDR3 sequence reads: CAWSVPPQCNYGYTF. The DNA read from the CDR3 is TGTGCCTGGAGTGTACCCCCTCAGTGTAACTATGGC.

This clone was recorded many times. Sequencing ends 3 residues short of the CDR3 end; the germline J gene provides the rest. The chain joins TRBV5-1 to TRBJ1-2, with 7 bases fitting TRBD1. V lost 0 bases to trimming and J lost 0 bases; unmatched junction nucleotides: 2. Germline V gene data show CDR1 as SGHRS and CDR2 as YFSETQ. The CDR3 loop spans 15 amino acids. This CDR3 reads CASSLGGQANYGYTF. The sequenced part of the CDR3 DNA is TGCGCCAGCAGCTTGGGCGGACAGGCTAACTATGGC.

This clone was seen repeatedly, ten times or more. The read ends 3 residues before the CDR3 terminus; that terminus is restored from the germline J gene. V and J are TRBV20-1 and TRBJ1-4; D ambiguous. The CDR3 runs to 15 residues. Trimming took off 1 base at V and 4 bases at J, with 13 bases between the two ends. Germline V gene sequence: CDR1 DFQATT, CDR2 SNEGSKA (reference sequence). The sequenced part of the CDR3 DNA is TGCAGTGCTAGAGCTCGGGGTCTGGGTAATGAAAAA. It translates to CSARARGLGNEK. The whole CDR3 protein is CSARARGLGNEKLFF.

This clone was seen at least ten times. The read ends 3 residues before the CDR3 terminus; that terminus is restored from the germline J gene. The gene calls are TRBV27 and TRBJ2-7, with 8 bases identical to TRBD1. CDR3 length: 15 residues. Germline CDR1 and CDR2: MNHEY and SMNVEV (reference sequence). V lost 6 bases and J lost 0; bases outside the gene matches: 7. CDR3 sequence: CASRSTGDRSYEQYF. The part of the CDR3 DNA that was read is TGTGCCAGCAGATCGACAGGGGACCGCTCCTACGAG.

This clone was found many times. Sequencing ends 3 residues short of the CDR3 end; the germline J gene provides the rest. The V call is TRBV27, the J call TRBJ1-4, with D perhaps matching TRBD1 (6 bases). Between the trimmed V and J ends, which lost 5 bases and 6 bases, there was a span of 16 bases. Germline CDR1 and CDR2: MNHEY and SMNVEV (reference sequence). CDR3 length: 15 residues. Incomplete CDR3 DNA: TGTGCCAGCAGTCCTAGGGGGTTTTTGGATGAAAAA. Translation: CASSPRGFLDEK. In full, the CDR3 is CASSPRGFLDEKLFF.

There are many counts of this clone. CDR3 DNA (partial): TGTGCCAGTAGTAGAACGGGACAGCCTCTCTCTGGGGCCAACGTC. It encodes CASSRTGQPLSGANV. The whole CDR3 protein is CASSRTGQPLSGANVLTF. The gene calls are TRBV19 and TRBJ2-6; 7 bases are shared with TRBD1. The read is 3 residues too short to cover the CDR3 end, so that end is filled in from the germline J gene. Germline V gene lookup returns CDR1 LNHDA and CDR2 SQIVND (reference sequence). The trim removed 4 bases at V and 0 bases at J, leaving 9 bases unmatched. This CDR3 is 18 amino acids long.

This clone showed up many times. Read sequence stops 3 residues before the CDR3 end, and the germline J gene provides the missing end. The chain couples TRBV7-9 to TRBJ1-2, with D possibly TRBD1 on 5 matching bases. In germline, CDR1 is SEHNR, CDR2 FQNEAQ (reference sequence). This CDR3 is 13 amino acids long. The DNA read from the CDR3 is TGTGCCAGCAGCTTAGCGCTCAGGGATGAC. Its protein is CASSLALRDD. The whole CDR3 sequence reads CASSLALRDDYTF. Complete variable domain (other parts from reference TRBV7-9 and TRBJ1-2): DTGVSQNPRHKITKRGQNVTFRCDPISEHNRLYWYRQTLGQGPEFLTYFQNEAQLEKSRLLSDRFSAERPKGSFSTLEIQRTEQGDSAMYLCASSLALRDDYTFGSGTRLTVV.